A selection of T cell receptor beta chains follows, all from one sample in a study of T cell responses to AZD1222 COVID-19 vaccine. Generated by immunoSEQ multiplex PCR, the TCRdb table keeps only in-frame clones and is missing some. Here the sample spans roughly 110,000 clones, about nine tenths being singletons. The sequences come from peripheral blood, collected on day 0 of AZD1222 vaccination. The receptors were sampled from an adult in good health. Both conserved end residues are part of each CDR3. Each record gives: clone size, V gene, CDR3 length, CDR3 protein. Where a row states a size, it is once, few, many or the class of an expanded clone; other rows omit it.

clone size: -
V gene: TRBV10-1
CDR3 length: 12
CDR3 protein: CASSDPTGEAFF

clone size: -
V gene: TRBV6-4
CDR3 length: 15
CDR3 protein: CASSEGTGPYNEQFF

clone size: -
V gene: TRBV6-5
CDR3 length: 14
CDR3 protein: CASSYGLNTDTQYF

clone size: -
V gene: TRBV7-9
CDR3 length: 14
CDR3 protein: CASSLGRGNYGYTF

clone size: -
V gene: TRBV9
CDR3 length: 15
CDR3 protein: CASSVSGQVGNTIYF

clone size: -
V gene: TRBV2
CDR3 length: 13
CDR3 protein: CASTRTGDTEAFF

clone size: once
V gene: TRBV4-1
CDR3 length: 10
CDR3 protein: CASGYSPLHF

clone size: -
V gene: TRBV5-4
CDR3 length: 16
CDR3 protein: CASSTLSGGTYNEQFF

clone size: -
V gene: TRBV14
CDR3 length: 16
CDR3 protein: CASSPLGAGPQETQYF

clone size: few
V gene: TRBV18
CDR3 length: 14
CDR3 protein: CASSPREKGYGYTF

clone size: -
V gene: TRBV18
CDR3 length: 14
CDR3 protein: CASSPQGSNQPQHF

clone size: -
V gene: TRBV3-1/TRBV3-2
CDR3 length: 16
CDR3 protein: CASSPGFGGGGEKLFF

clone size: few
V gene: TRBV6-2/TRBV6-3
CDR3 length: 14
CDR3 protein: CASSWGRNTGELFF

clone size: -
V gene: TRBV6-5
CDR3 length: 13
CDR3 protein: CASEAAYSYEQYF

clone size: -
V gene: TRBV18
CDR3 length: 14
CDR3 protein: CASSPQGTNEKLFF

clone size: -
V gene: TRBV7-2
CDR3 length: 15
CDR3 protein: CASSPSHGTGSPLHF

clone size: -
V gene: TRBV7-2
CDR3 length: 16
CDR3 protein: CASSPRAGSPNYGYTF

clone size: -
V gene: TRBV5-1
CDR3 length: 14
CDR3 protein: CASSSGTGNQPQHF

clone size: -
V gene: TRBV6-1
CDR3 length: 15
CDR3 protein: CASSEHTGVGNTIYF

clone size: -
V gene: TRBV18
CDR3 length: 17
CDR3 protein: CASSPASGTLRQETQYF

clone size: -
V gene: TRBV6-2/TRBV6-3
CDR3 length: 14
CDR3 protein: CASSYPGLSYEQYF

clone size: -
V gene: TRBV18
CDR3 length: 14
CDR3 protein: CASSPRQGGEKLFF

clone size: -
V gene: TRBV5-1
CDR3 length: 16
CDR3 protein: CASSPLPGSGANVLTF

clone size: -
V gene: TRBV27
CDR3 length: 16
CDR3 protein: CASSLNPGAGANVLTF

clone size: -
V gene: TRBV12-3/TRBV12-4
CDR3 length: 13
CDR3 protein: CASSLREGYEQYF

clone size: once
V gene: TRBV7-9
CDR3 length: 14
CDR3 protein: CASSLAAGGETQYF

clone size: -
V gene: TRBV4-3
CDR3 length: 15
CDR3 protein: CASSQASGDTDTQYF

clone size: -
V gene: TRBV7-6
CDR3 length: 14
CDR3 protein: CASSPTSGGYEQYF

clone size: -
V gene: TRBV5-5
CDR3 length: 18
CDR3 protein: CASSLYLSGRYSNQPQHF

clone size: -
V gene: TRBV20-1
CDR3 length: 11
CDR3 protein: CSAGRTDTQYF

clone size: once
V gene: TRBV3-1/TRBV3-2
CDR3 length: 15
CDR3 protein: CASRASPSGLGKLFF

clone size: -
V gene: TRBV7-3
CDR3 length: 13
CDR3 protein: CASSTSSGREQFF

clone size: -
V gene: TRBV5-1
CDR3 length: 16
CDR3 protein: CASSGPSGTPTDTQYF

clone size: -
V gene: TRBV7-6
CDR3 length: 16
CDR3 protein: CASSARGRRGTGELFF

clone size: -
V gene: TRBV7-3
CDR3 length: 12
CDR3 protein: CASSASSAEQFF

clone size: -
V gene: TRBV3-1/TRBV3-2
CDR3 length: 13
CDR3 protein: CASSQTKKGGYTF

clone size: -
V gene: TRBV3-1/TRBV3-2
CDR3 length: 15
CDR3 protein: CASSLLGGETGELFF

clone size: -
V gene: TRBV5-1
CDR3 length: 14
CDR3 protein: CASSLGREGSEQFF

clone size: -
V gene: TRBV6-1
CDR3 length: 14
CDR3 protein: CASSEGTGGYEQYF

clone size: -
V gene: TRBV6-5
CDR3 length: 15
CDR3 protein: CANDPGPFSNQPQHF

clone size: -
V gene: TRBV7-6
CDR3 length: 14
CDR3 protein: CASSSHRGNTEAFF

clone size: -
V gene: TRBV11-2
CDR3 length: 15
CDR3 protein: CASSLGLSMNTEAFF

clone size: once
V gene: TRBV6-2/TRBV6-3
CDR3 length: 18
CDR3 protein: CASSYTRARQGSYNEQFF

clone size: -
V gene: TRBV6-6
CDR3 length: 15
CDR3 protein: CASSPTGQGLYEQYF

clone size: -
V gene: TRBV5-4
CDR3 length: 16
CDR3 protein: CASSFPETGSQETQYF

clone size: -
V gene: TRBV11-1
CDR3 length: 12
CDR3 protein: CASSRDRTEAFF

clone size: -
V gene: TRBV11-2
CDR3 length: 12
CDR3 protein: CASSLPGTEAFF

clone size: -
V gene: TRBV5-1
CDR3 length: 14
CDR3 protein: CASSLRDSGAEQFF

clone size: -
V gene: TRBV15
CDR3 length: 18
CDR3 protein: CATSPTPSSGRNTGELFF

clone size: -
V gene: TRBV6-6
CDR3 length: 14
CDR3 protein: CASSPPSGQNGYTF

clone size: -
V gene: TRBV6-5
CDR3 length: 14
CDR3 protein: CASRATGGGNTIYF

clone size: once
V gene: TRBV6-5
CDR3 length: 12
CDR3 protein: CASRAEGYGYTF

clone size: -
V gene: TRBV5-1
CDR3 length: 16
CDR3 protein: CASTQDEAGSSYEQYF

clone size: -
V gene: TRBV6-5
CDR3 length: 16
CDR3 protein: CASSYSRGSDGNTIYF

clone size: -
V gene: TRBV4-1
CDR3 length: 14
CDR3 protein: CASSRMTGNTEAFF

clone size: -
V gene: TRBV18
CDR3 length: 15
CDR3 protein: CASSPSVGWNTEAFF

clone size: -
V gene: TRBV28
CDR3 length: 16
CDR3 protein: CASSVGLAGASDTQYF

clone size: -
V gene: TRBV6-2/TRBV6-3
CDR3 length: 14
CDR3 protein: CASSYGQINYGYTF

clone size: -
V gene: TRBV19
CDR3 length: 13
CDR3 protein: CASSIGTSYGYTF